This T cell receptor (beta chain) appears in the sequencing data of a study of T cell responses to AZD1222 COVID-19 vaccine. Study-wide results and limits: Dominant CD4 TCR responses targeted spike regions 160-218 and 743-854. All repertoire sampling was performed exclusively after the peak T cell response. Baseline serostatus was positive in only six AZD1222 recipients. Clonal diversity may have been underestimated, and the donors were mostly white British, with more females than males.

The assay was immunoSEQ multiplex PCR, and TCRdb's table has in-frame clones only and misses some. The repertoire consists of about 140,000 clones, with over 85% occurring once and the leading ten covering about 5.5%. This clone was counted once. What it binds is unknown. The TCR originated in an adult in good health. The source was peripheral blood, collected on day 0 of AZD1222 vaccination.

CDR3 amino acids: CASSAATDTQYF. In nucleotides, the CDR3 is TGTGCCAGCAGTGCGGCGACAGATACGCAGTATTTT. The chain couples TRBV2 to TRBJ2-3; D is uncertain. Germline CDR1 reads SNHLY; CDR2 reads FYNNEI. Trimming removed 4 bases at V and 3 bases at J, with 5 bases between. The CDR3 consists of 12 residues. The whole variable domain, filled in from reference TRBV2 and TRBJ2-3, reads EPEVTQTPSHQVTQMGQEVILRCVPISNHLYFYWYRQILGQKVEFLVSFYNNEISEKSEIFDDQFSVERPDGSNFTLKIRSTKLEDSAMYFCASSAATDTQYFGPGTRLTVL.